Sequencing of this T cell receptor beta chain was carried out in a study of cytomegalovirus exposure and HLA in healthy donors. The PCR made use of 60 Vbeta and 13 Jbeta primers. The table came from immunoSEQ multiplex PCR; TCRdb's copy has only in-frame clones and leaves some out. The table includes approximately 120,000 clones, roughly 82% detected once. As for this clone: What it recognizes is unknown.

Germline V lookup: CDR1 GTSNPN, CDR2 SVGIG (reference sequence). The CDR3 is 15 residues long. Unmatched junction bases numbered 5, after V lost 0 bases and J lost 5 bases. Study conclusions and caveats: Across HLA loci, a later analysis found differing TCR association rates, with DRB1 most and HLA-C fewest. Productive rates of about 87% or about 30% were seen for most TCR beta V segments in an earlier analysis. Reports showed the classifier diagnosing cytomegalovirus status with high specificity and sensitivity. Most subjects had HLA-A and HLA-B alleles reportedly predicted accurately by TCR beta sequences.

Material: PBMCs. The chain is built from TRBV30 and TRBJ2-3; TRBD2 matches at 10 bases. The sequence was collected from a man in his forties in good health and CMV-seropositive. Here the CDR3 reads CAWSVLSGGGDTQYF. The CDR3 DNA reads as TGTGCCTGGAGTGTACTAAGCGGGGGGGGAGATACGCAGTATTTT.